Listed below are T cell receptor beta chains from one sample, sequenced in a study of CD8 T cells in ankylosing spondylitis. TCRdb recomputed calls from the 5' RACE reads with MiXCR, one row per CDR3 protein. The data hold approximately 140,000 distinct CDR3 sequences, with over 15% observed a single time. Sequencing used blood, either unsorted or a sorted T cell fraction (not recorded which). The receptors come from a male donor with ankylosing spondylitis. Both conserved end residues are part of each CDR3.

j_call v_call cdr3_aa
TRBJ1-1 TRBV5-1 CASSLLLRDTEAFF
TRBJ2-7 TRBV29-1 CSVRIQGAYEQYF
TRBJ2-1 TRBV19 CASSMRGTLSEQFF
TRBJ2-7 TRBV5-1 CASSLGPSGTGFDEQYF
TRBJ2-7 TRBV7-9 CASSSQDRDPPYEQYF
TRBJ1-1 TRBV27 CASGWGYTEAFF
TRBJ2-7 TRBV29-1 CSVRRRADSSYEQYF
TRBJ1-5 TRBV5-5 CASSFGLQYSNQPQHF
TRBJ2-7 TRBV6-2/TRBV6-3 CASSYFSVQGAYEQYF
TRBJ1-5 TRBV11-2 CASSLPGGRQQHF
TRBJ2-1 TRBV7-6 CASSLGDAGNEQFF
TRBJ2-1 TRBV27 CASSLYRLAGSSYNEQFF
TRBJ2-1 TRBV27 CASSSLGSGRNEQFF
TRBJ1-5 TRBV28 CASSLFGQGASNQPQHF
TRBJ2-7 TRBV10-3 CAIGADRGQGEQYF
TRBJ2-4 TRBV4-2 CASSQHSIAKNIQYF
TRBJ2-2 TRBV7-3 CASSLVPGDSLNTGELFF
TRBJ2-7 TRBV7-9 CASSLGGRERYEQYF
TRBJ2-7 TRBV9 CASSASPSGTYEQYF
TRBJ2-7 TRBV28 CASSLWGGTMEQYF
TRBJ2-1 TRBV29-1 CSGDQGYNEQFF
TRBJ1-1 TRBV27 CASSPTGHQAFF
TRBJ2-2 TRBV10-2 CASSEFPPYNTGELFF
TRBJ1-1 TRBV4-3 CASSQAGTGSTEAFF
TRBJ2-2 TRBV20-1 CSAQTRNQLAGELFF
TRBJ2-7 TRBV12-3/TRBV12-4 CASRVIGAYEQYF
TRBJ2-7 TRBV28 CASSPLPAGGPGQYF
TRBJ2-1 TRBV19 CASSTRLVYNEQFF
TRBJ2-1 TRBV5-1 CASSPVGGGPYNEQFF